This passage covers 8 T cell receptor beta chains from one sample sequenced in a study of Graves' ophthalmopathy and Graves' hyperthyroidism. Amplification of TCR beta CDR3 regions used RNA transcripts. In the first round, RT-PCR was carried out with HTBI primers, and a multiplex PCR formed the second round. MiXCR, applied by TCRdb to the multiplex PCR reads, yields one record per CDR3 protein. The sample records about 160,000 distinct CDR3 sequences, roughly two fifths being singletons. Sequenced: peripheral blood. The receptor set was obtained from a woman between 40 and 50 years old with Graves' ophthalmopathy.

This clonotype was counted a few times. The chain has TRBV7-8 and TRBJ1-3; no clear D. V was clipped by 1 base and J by 4 bases, with 5 bases between them. CDR1 is SGHVS, CDR2 FQNEAQ, per germline. This CDR3 has 13 residues. CDR3 sequence reads: CASSLESGNTIYF. The CDR3 coding sequence is TGTGCCAGCAGCTTAGAATCGGGAAACACCATATATTTT.

A word on this clonotype: This may arise from a read error, as a much more abundant clone is one base away. The rearrangement joins TRBV3-1 to TRBJ1-2; D gene uncertain. The ends were cut back, 1 base at V and 8 bases at J, with 14 bases in the middle. The CDR3 has 14 amino acids. Germline V CDR1 and CDR2: LGHDT, YNNKEL (reference sequence). CDR3 sequence reads: CASSQVDVAGGYTF. The CDR3 DNA reads as TGTGCCAGCAGCCAAGTCGATGTGGCAGGAGGCTACACCTTC. Together with reference TRBV3-1 and TRBJ1-2, the CDR3 gives the full variable domain: DTAVSQTPKYLVTQMGNDKSIKCEQNLGHDTMYWYKQDSKKFLKIMFSYNNKELIINETVPNRFSPKSPDKAHLNLHINSLELGDSAVYFCASSQVDVAGGYTFGSGTRLTVV.

This clonotype was recorded at least ten times. The rearrangement joins TRBV11-1 to TRBJ1-2; D not resolved. With 5 bases removed from V and 3 bases from J, the gap between germline ends came to 10 bases. Germline assignment: CDR1 SGHAT and CDR2 FQDESV (reference sequence). There are 13 residues in the CDR3. CDR3: CASSPRGHYGYTF. The CDR3 DNA reads as TGTGCCAGCAGCCCGCGAGGGCACTATGGCTACACCTTC.

The gene calls are TRBV6-2 or TRBV6-3 and TRBJ2-2, with 15 bases that match TRBD2. J was trimmed by 0 bases and V by 2 bases; bases with no gene match: 4. This CDR3 spans 19 amino acids. Germline V lookup: CDR1 MNHEY, CDR2 SVGEGT. DNA of the CDR3: TGTGCCAGCAGTTACAGGACTAGCGGGAGGGTCCCGAACACCGGGGAGCTGTTTTTT. Translated, it gives CASSYRTSGRVPNTGELFF.

The chain is built from TRBV12-3 or TRBV12-4 and TRBJ1-5, with 8 bases fitting TRBD1. After removal of 5 bases from V and 0 bases from J, the junction contained 6 bases not matched to a gene. The CDR3 consists of 16 residues. The CDR3 sequence is CASSPGTGLSNQPQHF. The DNA for the CDR3 is TGTGCCAGCAGTCCCGGGACAGGTCTTAGCAATCAGCCCCAGCATTTT.

In its sample, this clonotype was seen many times. The V call is TRBV11-2, the J call TRBJ1-5; D perhaps matches TRBD1 (5 bases). In germline, CDR1 is SGHAT, CDR2 FQNNGV. The ends were cut back, 7 bases at V and 1 base at J, with 17 bases in the middle. The CDR3 loop spans 16 amino acids. CDR3 coding DNA: TGTGCCAGCACCTTGATTGGGGGAACGAGCAATCAGCCCCAGCATTTT. This gives the protein CASTLIGGTSNQPQHF.

There are many counts of this clonotype. CDR3 nucleotide sequence: TGTGCCAGCAGCTTAGGGTCAGGAAATAGCAATCAGCCCCAGCATTTT. It is translated as CASSLGSGNSNQPQHF. This rearrangement joins TRBV7-6 to TRBJ1-5; D unresolved. V dropped 1 base and J dropped 0 bases, with 10 bases sitting between them. CDR1 and CDR2 from the germline V gene are SGHVS and FNYEAQ. The CDR3 is made up of 16 amino acids.

In its sample, this clonotype was seen many times. The V gene is TRBV27, the J gene TRBJ1-5; D not certain. The V gene lost 3 bases and the J gene lost 2 bases, with 8 bases spanning the gap. The germline gives CDR1 MNHEY, CDR2 SMNVEV (reference sequence). The CDR3 length is 14 residues. The CDR3 bases are TGTGCCAGCAGTTTCGGGCAGGGCAATCAGCCCCAGCATTTT. Amino acids: CASSFGQGNQPQHF.